This entry concerns a single TCR beta chain. Its antigen is not known. V trimming: 5 bases; J trimming: 2 bases; junction bases outside the gene matches: 7. The CDR3 sequence is 16 residues long. Germline CDR1 and CDR2: SEHNR and FQNEAQ (reference sequence). TCRdb re-analysed the reads in MiXCR, keeping a single row per CDR3 protein. Counted here are fewer than 850,000 distinct CDR3 sequences, just under 30% occurring once; the ten biggest clones make up less than 15%. This sample stems from a study of T cell repertoires in cytomegalovirus infection. Study information: Public TCR beta signatures indicated both CMV infection and matching HLA type.

The source material was cultured CD8+ T cells from PBMCs, sampled from culture after CMV antigen stimulation. This receptor was taken from a human donor in good health (CMV status not recorded). Some clones in this sample may be carry-over from other donors' samples. The chain joins TRBV7-9 to TRBJ1-5; 9 nucleotides agree with TRBD1. The chain's CDR3 is CASSERTGAGNQPQHF. The CDR3, as DNA: TGTGCCAGCAGCGAGAGGACAGGGGCGGGCAATCAGCCCCAGCATTTT.